This T cell receptor (beta chain) was captured by sequencing in a study of T cell responses to AZD1222 COVID-19 vaccine. Study conclusions and caveats: White British people made up most donors, females outnumbered males, and clonal diversity was possibly underestimated.

Sequenced by immunoSEQ multiplex PCR; TCRdb stores in-frame clones only, minus some. The profile shows 150,000 to 200,000 clones, roughly nine tenths of them singletons. To note about this clone: What it binds is unknown.

Trimming took off 6 bases at V and 2 bases at J, with 11 bases between the two ends. Germline CDR1 MDHEN, CDR2 SYDVKM. The CDR3 totals 14 residues. The chain has TRBV28 and TRBJ1-3; perhaps TRBD1 as D (6 bases). The sample in question was peripheral blood, obtained 28 days after the second AZD1222 dose. This TCR came from an adult who received the AZD1222 COVID-19 vaccine. The CDR3 is CASRRGGPGNTIYF. The CDR3 DNA follows: TGTGCCAGCAGACGGGGGGGGCCTGGAAACACCATATATTTT. Filled out from reference TRBV28 and TRBJ1-3, the complete variable domain reads DVKVTQSSRYLVKRTGEKVFLECVQDMDHENMFWYRQDPGLGLRLIYFSYDVKMKEKGDIPEGYSVSREKKERFSLILESASTNQTSMYLCASRRGGPGNTIYFGEGSWLTVV.